The rows below give T cell receptor beta chains drawn from one sample of a study of CD8 T cells in Susac syndrome. Via MiXCR, TCRdb re-called the immunoSEQ multiplex PCR reads, giving one row per CDR3 protein. Among around 270,000 distinct CDR3 sequences, 85% were seen once, and the ten largest hold around 0.22%. The sequenced material came from CD8+ T cells from PBMCs. All receptors derive from a human donor with multiple sclerosis. Each CDR3 is given without its conserved first and last residue. Fields, in order: V gene, J gene, D gene, CDR3 protein. The D gene is left open where the match is weak.

>TRBV6-5|TRBJ2-5|NA
ASSYSRQETQY
>TRBV3-1|TRBJ2-1|TRBD2
ASSQILAEQF
>TRBV7-3|TRBJ2-4|NA
ASSLGYFEAKNIQY
>TRBV28|TRBJ2-7|NA
ASRLGLNLDEQY
>TRBV7-9|TRBJ2-3|TRBD1
ASSPTRDREQDTQY
>TRBV27|TRBJ2-3|NA
ASSLSEPSPVGTQY
>TRBV20-1|TRBJ1-2|NA
SARDLAYGYT
>TRBV5-4|TRBJ2-3|NA
ASSLAREPLQTGATDTQY
>TRBV4-2|TRBJ2-3|TRBD2
ASRAGLAGSTDTQY
>TRBV28|TRBJ2-5|TRBD2
ASRAHRLAGGVETQY
>TRBV28|TRBJ2-3|TRBD2
ASSSGGSSGYTDTQY
>TRBV3-1|TRBJ2-1|TRBD2
ASSPEGGTYNEQF
>TRBV2|TRBJ2-7|NA
ASTIGSQGGYEQY
>TRBV3-1|TRBJ2-1|TRBD2
ASSPLPAGTSGWNEQF
>TRBV29-1|TRBJ2-5|NA
SVRTAETQY
>TRBV7-9|TRBJ2-7|NA
ASSSYWDSAYEQY
>TRBV15|TRBJ2-5|NA
ATSRETRTQETQY
>TRBV7-9|TRBJ1-2|TRBD1
ASTLGPDRGRSYGYT
>TRBV27|TRBJ2-7|NA
ASSLGRIYYEQY
>TRBV27|TRBJ2-3|NA
ASSLLAGGPVMGTDTQY
>TRBV9|TRBJ2-5|TRBD2
ASSVSLAGGETQY
>TRBV9|TRBJ2-3|NA
ASSVYKGRRTDTQY
>TRBV11-2|TRBJ2-7|NA
ATRGSSYEQY
>TRBV30|TRBJ1-2|NA
ARSPPGGGYT
>TRBV4-1|TRBJ2-1|NA
ASSQHSNEQF
>TRBV6-2/TRBV6-3|TRBJ2-7|NA
ASSYSRDSTTYEQY
>TRBV11-2|TRBJ1-2|NA
ASSFGPKKDGYT
>TRBV6-2/TRBV6-3|TRBJ2-1|TRBD1
ASSSGTGRRTDSYNEQF
>TRBV5-1|TRBJ1-3|TRBD1
ASSPGTGSSGNTIY
>TRBV5-1|TRBJ2-4|TRBD2
ASSRLAGGIKNIQY
>TRBV6-1|TRBJ1-5|NA
ASSATVNSNQPQH
>TRBV7-9|TRBJ1-1|NA
ASSDGRNTEAF
>TRBV20-1|TRBJ2-1|TRBD2
SAFGLAGYNEQF
>TRBV7-7|TRBJ1-1|NA
ASSLDGQTEAF
>TRBV6-1|TRBJ2-3|NA
ASSPDGGDTQY
>TRBV3-1|TRBJ2-1|TRBD2
ASSQDRAGVTYNEQF